Shown below are 31 T cell receptor beta chains from a single sample sequenced in a study of T cell responses to AZD1222 COVID-19 vaccine. Libraries were prepared by immunoSEQ multiplex PCR; TCRdb keeps only in-frame clonotypes and omits some of them. This table has approximately 100,000 clones, around 96% appearing once. Sequenced here: peripheral blood, sampled on day 0 of AZD1222 vaccination. The receptors shown here come from an adult in good health.

In this sample, this clone turned up once. CDR3 sequence (DNA): TGTGCCAGTAGTGTTGTCTTCCACCAGCCCCAGCATTTT. It encodes CASSVVFHQPQHF. This chain uses TRBV19 with TRBJ1-5; no clear D. The CDR3 sequence is 13 residues long. Looked up from germline, CDR1 is LNHDA and CDR2 is SQIVND (reference sequence). The V and J ends lost 5 bases and 7 bases respectively, with 12 bases between them. Supplemented by reference TRBV19 and TRBJ1-5, the full variable domain reads DGGITQSPKYLFRKEGQNVTLSCEQNLNHDAMYWYRQDPGQGLRLIYYSQIVNDFQKGDIAEGYSVSREKKESFPLTVTSAQKNPTAFYLCASSVVFHQPQHFGDGTRLSIL.

The CDR3: CASSLTGTKAGNTIYF. CDR3 coding DNA: TGTGCCAGCAGCTTAACCGGGACAAAAGCTGGAAACACCATATATTTT. The chain joins TRBV7-3 to TRBJ1-3; a weak D match, TRBD1 (6 bases). Trimming cost V 0 bases and J 2 bases, with 11 bases left between them. CDR3 size: 16 residues. CDR1 and CDR2 from the germline V gene are SGHTA and FQGTGA.

This sequence joins TRBV19 and TRBJ1-5, with 11 bases lining up with TRBD1. The junction had 5 bases not matched to a gene; V was cut back by 4 bases and J by 6 bases. CDR1 is LNHDA and CDR2 is SQIVND in the germline V gene (reference sequence). CDR3 size: 15 residues. CDR3 bases: TGTGCCAGTAGTAGAGGACAGGGGGCTGGTCAGCCCCAGCATTTT. This codes for CASSRGQGAGQPQHF.

The rearrangement uses TRBV19 and TRBJ2-7; D is ambiguous. CDR1 and CDR2 from the germline V gene are LNHDA and SQIVND (reference sequence). This CDR3 has 16 residues. Trimming pared 0 bases from V and 1 base from J, leaving 13 bases between. CDR3 nucleotides: TGTGCCAGTAGTATAGAAAGTCACAGCTTTTCCTACGAGCAGTACTTC. This sequence encodes CASSIESHSFSYEQYF.

The chain employs TRBV5-4 and TRBJ2-5; no clear D. Trimming left V 5 bases short and J 1 base short, with 15 bases between. CDR1 and CDR2 from the germline V gene are SGHNT and YYREEE (reference sequence). The CDR3 consists of 15 residues. The CDR3 is CASRDTRASQETQYF. As DNA, the CDR3 is TGTGCCAGCAGAGATACCCGGGCTAGCCAAGAGACCCAGTACTTC.

This clone was recorded only once. V is TRBV5-1 and J is TRBJ1-1; 8 nucleotides line up with TRBD1. Germline V gene sequence: CDR1 SGHRS, CDR2 YFSETQ. This CDR3 is built from 15 residues. V shed 4 bases, J shed 6 bases, and the junction held 11 bases outside the gene matches. In nucleotides, the CDR3 is TGCGCCAGCAGCCGGCCGGACAGGGAGGTTCCTGAAGCTTTCTTT. Its protein product is CASSRPDREVPEAFF.

The chain has TRBV7-9 and TRBJ1-4; D is uncertain. Germline CDR1 and CDR2: SEHNR and FQNEAQ (reference sequence). This CDR3 has 16 residues. Trimming cost V 0 bases and J 4 bases, with 12 bases left between them. The CDR3 region has the DNA TGTGCCAGCAGCTTAGCGACCCGGGTGAGTAATGAAAAACTGTTTTTT. Amino acid sequence: CASSLATRVSNEKLFF.

J is TRBJ1-1 and V is TRBV7-2; unclear D gene. Germline V gives CDR1 SGHTA, CDR2 FQGNSA. There are 13 residues in the CDR3. Trimming took 1 base from V and 7 from J, leaving 10 bases between them. The CDR3 DNA sequence: TGTGCCAGCAGCTTAGTGCTTTACGGTGAAGCTTTCTTT. This codes for CASSLVLYGEAFF.

The chain employs TRBV28 and TRBJ1-6, with TRBD1 as a possible D gene (5 bases). CDR3 size: 15 residues. The germline V gene encodes CDR1 MDHEN and CDR2 SYDVKM. V was trimmed by 10 bases and J by 8 bases, leaving 21 bases between them. The CDR3 sequence: CATVLGPTNDSPLHF. CDR3 coding DNA: TGTGCCACCGTTTTGGGGCCAACGAATGATTCACCCCTCCACTTT.

This chain connects TRBV7-9 to TRBJ2-7, with D possibly being TRBD1 (6 bases). Germline assignment: CDR1 SEHNR and CDR2 FQNEAQ (reference sequence). This CDR3 is 13 amino acids long. Trimming cost V 4 bases and J 12 bases, with 19 bases left between them. CDR3 in DNA: TGTGCCAGCAGCTCAAAAGGACAGCCGAAGAGGTACTTC. Translating it yields CASSSKGQPKRYF.

The sample holds one count of this clone. The J gene is TRBJ2-7, the V gene TRBV19; 8 bases fit TRBD1. From germline, CDR1 is LNHDA and CDR2 SQIVND (reference sequence). This CDR3 comprises 12 residues. Trimming cost V 8 bases and J 6 bases; bases outside gene matches: 6. The CDR3, as DNA: TGTGCCAGTTCACAGGGGGGCGGCGAGCAGTACTTC. Its protein product is CASSQGGGEQYF.

The rearrangement links TRBV5-8 to TRBJ1-6; D might be TRBD1 (5 bases). The CDR3 sequence is 15 residues long. Per germline, CDR1 SGHTS and CDR2 YDEGEE. Trimming shortened V by 0 bases and J by 7 bases, and 11 bases separated the two germline ends. The CDR3 spells CASSLARGSNSPLHF. The CDR3 nucleotides are TGTGCCAGCAGCTTGGCCCGGGGGTCGAATTCACCCCTCCACTTT.

The chain employs TRBV19 and TRBJ1-6; 8 nucleotides agree with TRBD1. CDR3 length equals 15 residues. Per germline, CDR1 LNHDA and CDR2 SQIVND (reference sequence). Trimming removed 4 bases from V and 10 bases from J; junction bases left unmatched: 9. DNA for the CDR3: TGTGCCAGTAGTAGTCTCGGACAGGGCAGATCACCCCTCCACTTT. It encodes CASSSLGQGRSPLHF.

The chain is built from TRBV21-1 and TRBJ1-4. TRBV21-1 is classified as a pseudogene. The CDR3 extends over 17 amino acids. The CDR3 sequence: CASSKGGDTAANEKLFF. CDR3 sequence (DNA): TGTGCCAGCAGTAAAGGAGGAGACACGGCGGCTAATGAAAAACTGTTTTTT.

CDR3 protein: CASSTLGLFYGYTF. Here the CDR3 DNA reads TGTGCCAGTAGTACGTTGGGACTGTTCTATGGCTACACCTTC. V gene TRBV19 combines with J gene TRBJ1-2, with D possibly matching TRBD1 (5 bases). V lost 4 bases, J lost 4 bases, and 13 bases lay in between. Germline CDR1 reads LNHDA; CDR2 reads SQIVND (reference sequence). The CDR3 length is 14 residues. The entire variable domain, with the rest obtained from reference TRBV19 and TRBJ1-2, is as follows: DGGITQSPKYLFRKEGQNVTLSCEQNLNHDAMYWYRQDPGQGLRLIYYSQIVNDFQKGDIAEGYSVSREKKESFPLTVTSAQKNPTAFYLCASSTLGLFYGYTFGSGTRLTVV.

The chain employs TRBV28 and TRBJ2-7; D perhaps matches TRBD2 (6 bases). There are 13 residues in the CDR3. Deletions cut 7 bases from V and 1 base from J, with 11 bases between. The V gene's germline CDR1 is MDHEN and CDR2 SYDVKM. The CDR3 sequence: CASIPGTSYEQYF. The CDR3 DNA reads TGTGCCAGCATCCCGGGGACTTCCTACGAGCAGTACTTC. The full variable domain, in which reference TRBV28 and TRBJ2-7 provide the parts outside the CDR3, is DVKVTQSSRYLVKRTGEKVFLECVQDMDHENMFWYRQDPGLGLRLIYFSYDVKMKEKGDIPEGYSVSREKKERFSLILESASTNQTSMYLCASIPGTSYEQYFGPGTRLTVT.

This sequence joins TRBV6-2 or TRBV6-3 and TRBJ1-4, with 9 bases matching TRBD1. Germline V gene lookup returns CDR1 MNHEY and CDR2 SVGEGT. The CDR3 runs to 15 residues. Losses at the gene ends were 5 bases for V and 7 bases for J; bases not matched to a gene: 8. The CDR3 loop is CASSETGTGSEKLFF. CDR3 DNA sequence: TGTGCCAGCAGTGAGACCGGGACAGGGAGTGAAAAACTGTTTTTT.

The chain joins TRBV19 to TRBJ1-5; maybe TRBD1 (6 bases). Germline V gene data show CDR1 as LNHDA and CDR2 as SQIVND (reference sequence). V dropped 3 bases and J dropped 7 bases, with 13 bases sitting between them. CDR3 length: 14 amino acids. CDR3 residues: CASSIVRGNQPQHF. Written as DNA, the CDR3 is TGTGCCAGTAGTATTGTAAGGGGGAACCAGCCCCAGCATTTT.

This chain uses TRBV7-2 with TRBJ2-5, with D tentatively TRBD2 (7 bases). The CDR3 totals 15 residues. Trimming removed 6 bases at V and 4 bases at J, with 18 bases between. Germline CDR1 and CDR2: SGHTA and FQGNSA. The CDR3 DNA reads TGTGCCAGCAGTCGGGGGGCAACCGCTAGAGAGACCCAGTACTTC. Translating gives CASSRGATARETQYF. Using reference TRBV7-2 and TRBJ2-5 for the parts outside the CDR3, the full variable domain is GAGVSQSPSNKVTEKGKDVELRCDPISGHTALYWYRQSLGQGLEFLIYFQGNSAPDKSGLPSDRFSAERTGGSVSTLTIQRTQQEDSAVYLCASSRGATARETQYFGPGTRLLVL.

This chain joins TRBV4-1 and TRBJ1-3; 7 bases align to TRBD1. J was trimmed by 4 bases and V by 4 bases; bases with no gene match: 7. CDR1 is MGHRA, CDR2 YSYEKL, per germline. This CDR3 spans 15 amino acids. As DNA, the CDR3 is TGCGCCAGCAGCCCGATACAGGGGCCGGGAAACACCATATATTTT. Translation: CASSPIQGPGNTIYF.

V and J are TRBV11-1 and TRBJ2-5; 10 bases map to TRBD1. Trimming took 7 bases from V and 5 from J; bases not matched to a gene: 13. In germline, CDR1 is SGHAT, CDR2 FQDESV (reference sequence). The CDR3 is made up of 16 amino acids. This CDR3 reads CASTERGQGNSETQYF. CDR3 in DNA: TGTGCCAGCACTGAACGGGGACAGGGGAATTCGGAGACCCAGTACTTC.

In its sample, this clone was seen once. This chain uses TRBV12-3 or TRBV12-4 with TRBJ2-2, with unresolved D. The CDR3 totals 13 residues. Trimming shortened V by 5 bases and J by 4 bases, and 8 bases separated the two germline ends. CDR3 DNA: TGTGCCAGCAGTCGCATGACCACCGGGGAGCTGTTTTTT. It encodes CASSRMTTGELFF.

This clone came up a few times. This chain joins TRBV7-9 and TRBJ1-6; D is ambiguous. This CDR3 has 12 amino acids. Trimming stripped 1 base from V and 6 bases from J, with 1 base between. The V gene's germline CDR1 is SEHNR and CDR2 FQNEAQ (reference sequence). The CDR3 loop reads CASSLVNSPLHF. CDR3 nucleotides: TGTGCCAGCAGCTTAGTTAATTCACCCCTCCACTTT.

J is TRBJ1-2 and V is TRBV7-2, with D perhaps matching TRBD1 (6 bases). Germline V gene sequence: CDR1 SGHTA, CDR2 FQGNSA. Trimming cost V 5 bases and J 4 bases, with 17 bases left between them. The CDR3 is 15 amino acids. DNA of the CDR3: TGTGCCAGCAGCCCGTCAACAGGGCAGATCTATGGCTACACCTTC. Translating gives CASSPSTGQIYGYTF.

Only one count was recorded for this clone. V usage is TRBV7-3 and J usage is TRBJ1-6, with 8 bases that match TRBD1. CDR1 and CDR2 (germline): SGHTA, FQGTGA. CDR3 length: 16 residues. Germline trimming cut 4 bases from V and 4 bases from J; bases unmatched to any gene: 6. The CDR3 sequence: CASSSTGEGYNSPLHF. The CDR3 DNA reads TGTGCCAGCAGCTCGACAGGGGAGGGTTATAATTCACCCCTCCACTTT.

This rearrangement joins TRBV5-6 to TRBJ2-7, with D perhaps matching TRBD2 (6 bases). Looked up from germline, CDR1 is SGHDT and CDR2 is YYEEEE. V lost 4 bases and J 1 base, leaving 9 bases between the germline ends. This CDR3 has 13 amino acids. The CDR3 DNA reads TGTGCCAGCAGCCCGGGACTGTCCTACGAGCAGTACTTC. Protein sequence: CASSPGLSYEQYF.

The chain joins TRBV2 to TRBJ1-4; TRBD1 is a possible D gene (6 bases). Germline V lookup: CDR1 SNHLY, CDR2 FYNNEI. The CDR3 has 14 residues. V was cut by 6 bases and J by 8 bases, with 16 bases left in between. This chain's CDR3 is CASSQQGPAEKLFF. CDR3 bases: TGTGCCAGCAGCCAACAGGGCCCGGCGGAAAAACTGTTTTTT. Variable domain in full (rest from reference TRBV2 and TRBJ1-4): EPEVTQTPSHQVTQMGQEVILRCVPISNHLYFYWYRQILGQKVEFLVSFYNNEISEKSEIFDDQFSVERPDGSNFTLKIRSTKLEDSAMYFCASSQQGPAEKLFFGSGTQLSVL.

The J gene is TRBJ1-3, the V gene TRBV7-9, with D perhaps TRBD1 (6 bases). Trimming removed 3 bases at V and 0 bases at J, with 12 bases between. Germline CDR1 and CDR2: SEHNR and FQNEAQ (reference sequence). CDR3 length: 16 residues. CDR3 DNA sequence: TGTGCCAGCAGCTTCCGGACAGCTAACTCTGGAAACACCATATATTTT. Translating gives CASSFRTANSGNTIYF.

The CDR3 reads CATSRWVGPGYTF. CDR3 sequence (DNA): TGTGCCACCAGCAGATGGGTGGGTCCTGGCTACACCTTC. The V gene is TRBV15, the J gene TRBJ1-2; D unresolved. The CDR3 contains 13 residues. Trimming took off 2 bases at V and 7 bases at J, with 11 bases between the two ends. Germline CDR1 LNHNV, CDR2 YYDKDF (reference sequence).

This sequence joins TRBV9 and TRBJ1-6; 9 bases are shared with TRBD1. The CDR3 spans 14 residues. Germline CDR1 and CDR2: SGDLS and YYNGEE. V shed 3 bases, J shed 7 bases, and the junction held 2 bases outside the gene matches. The CDR3 is CASSGTGENSPLHF. The CDR3 DNA is TGTGCCAGCAGCGGGACAGGGGAAAATTCACCCCTCCACTTT.

The chain has TRBV19 and TRBJ1-4, with TRBD1 matching over 7 bases. The length of the CDR3 is 16 residues. Losses at the gene ends were 2 bases for V and 3 bases for J; bases not matched to a gene: 6. Looked up from germline, CDR1 is LNHDA and CDR2 is SQIVND (reference sequence). The CDR3 sequence is CASSITAGQSNEKLFF. The CDR3, as DNA: TGTGCCAGTAGTATAACAGCGGGACAGTCTAATGAAAAACTGTTTTTT.